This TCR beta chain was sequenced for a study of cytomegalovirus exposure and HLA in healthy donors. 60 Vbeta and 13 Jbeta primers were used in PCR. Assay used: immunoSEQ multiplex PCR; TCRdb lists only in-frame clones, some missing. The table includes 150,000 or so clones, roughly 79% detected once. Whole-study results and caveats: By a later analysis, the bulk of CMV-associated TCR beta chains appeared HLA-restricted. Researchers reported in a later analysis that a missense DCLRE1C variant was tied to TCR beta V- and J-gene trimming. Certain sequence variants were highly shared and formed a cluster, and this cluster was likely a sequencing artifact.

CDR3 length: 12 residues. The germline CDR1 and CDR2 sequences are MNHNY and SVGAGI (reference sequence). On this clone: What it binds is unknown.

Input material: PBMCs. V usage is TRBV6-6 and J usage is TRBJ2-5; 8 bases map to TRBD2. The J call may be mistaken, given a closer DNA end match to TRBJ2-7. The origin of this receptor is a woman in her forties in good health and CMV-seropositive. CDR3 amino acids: CASRGGSDEQYF. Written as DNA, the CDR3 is TGTGCCAGCCGCGGGGGGAGTGACGAGCAGTACTTC.